Listed below are T cell receptor beta chains from one sample, sequenced in a study of shared clonotypes between healthy human individuals. Method: immunoSEQ multiplex PCR; TCRdb's copy keeps in-frame clones and lacks some. The repertoire holds approximately 590,000 clones, with less than 97% as singletons. The material sequenced was naive CD8+ T cells sorted from blood. The receptors were sampled from a woman aged 30 to 39 in good health. Each CDR3 is given with its conserved first and last residue. A D gene is named only where the DNA matches it firmly. Clone size is shown for a subset of rows, as once, few, many or a class of expanded clone.

d_call | j_call | clone_size | v_call | cdr3_aa | cdr3_nt
. | TRBJ1-2 | . | TRBV5-1 | CASIPGGIYGYTF | TGCGCCAGCATCCCGGGTGGGATCTATGGCTACACCTTC
TRBD2 | TRBJ2-5 | . | TRBV11-3 | CASSLSASGSETQYF | TGTGCCAGCAGCTTATCGGCTAGCGGGAGTGAGACCCAGTACTTC
. | TRBJ2-3 | . | TRBV5-6 | CASRGLPDPDTQYF | TGTGCCAGCAGGGGTCTACCTGACCCAGATACACAGTATTTT
TRBD1 | TRBJ1-2 | few | TRBV7-9 | CASSLAGGSDGYTF | TGTGCCAGCAGCTTAGCAGGGGGCTCGGATGGCTACACCTTC
. | TRBJ2-7 | . | TRBV4-1 | CASSPLGLTSYEQYF | TGCGCCAGCAGCCCCTTGGGACTGACATCCTACGAGCAGTACTTC
TRBD2 | TRBJ2-7 | . | TRBV4-2 | CASALSTSVWDEQYF | TGTGCCAGCGCACTCTCAACTAGCGTTTGGGACGAGCAGTACTTC
. | TRBJ2-1 | . | TRBV7-2 | CASSLRRTSYNEQFF | TGTGCCAGCAGTCTCCGCAGGACCTCCTACAATGAGCAGTTCTTC
. | TRBJ1-2 | . | TRBV7-2 | CASSLARLDPKYGYTF | TGTGCCAGCAGCTTAGCGCGCCTCGATCCGAAATATGGCTACACCTTC
. | TRBJ1-1 | few | TRBV7-9 | CASTNQGSTEAFF | TGTGCCAGCACCAACCAGGGTAGCACTGAAGCTTTCTTT
. | TRBJ2-3 | . | TRBV29-1 | CSVMTGSTDTQYF | TGCAGCGTCATGACAGGAAGCACAGATACGCAGTATTTT
. | TRBJ2-3 | . | TRBV5-4 | CASSLGGASTDTQYF | TGTGCCAGCAGCTTGGGTGGAGCTAGCACAGATACGCAGTATTTT
. | TRBJ2-1 | . | TRBV28 | CASSLGTANEQFF | TGTGCCAGCAGTTTAGGAACGGCTAATGAGCAGTTCTTC
TRBD2 | TRBJ2-1 | . | TRBV27 | CASSSGLVYNEQFF | TGTGCCAGCAGTTCCGGACTAGTGTACAATGAGCAGTTCTTC
. | TRBJ1-5 | . | TRBV28 | CASRPKGLGNQPQHF | TGTGCCAGCAGGCCAAAGGGGCTGGGCAATCAGCCCCAGCATTTT
TRBD2 | TRBJ2-7 | . | TRBV14 | CASSRGLTLAGEGEQYF | TGTGCCAGCAGCCGGGGCCTGACTCTAGCGGGAGAGGGCGAGCAGTACTTC
. | TRBJ1-2 | . | TRBV5-1 | CASSLERTANYGYTF | TGCGCCAGCAGCTTGGAGAGGACAGCAAACTATGGCTACACCTTC
. | TRBJ1-5 | . | TRBV9 | CASSVGSDQPQHF | TGTGCCAGCAGCGTAGGGAGCGATCAGCCCCAGCATTTT
. | TRBJ1-2 | few | TRBV6-5 | CASSTTVTYGYTF | TGTGCCAGCAGCACAACAGTAACCTATGGCTACACCTTC
. | TRBJ2-7 | . | TRBV7-2 | CASSLALDFSYEQYF | TGTGCCAGCAGCTTAGCGCTGGACTTCTCCTACGAGCAGTACTTC
. | TRBJ1-5 | . | TRBV28 | CASSPTGGSNQPQHF | TGTGCCAGCAGCCCTACCGGGGGGAGCAATCAGCCCCAGCATTTT
TRBD1 | TRBJ2-7 | . | TRBV19 | CASSIGQAYEQYF | TGTGCCAGTAGTATTGGACAGGCCTACGAGCAGTACTTC
. | TRBJ2-2 | . | TRBV6-5 | CASSGYSLDGELFF | TGTGCCAGCAGCGGATATAGCCTGGACGGGGAGCTGTTTTTT
TRBD1 | TRBJ2-7 | . | TRBV5-1 | CASSTTGSEQYF | TGCGCCAGCAGCACGACAGGGTCCGAGCAGTACTTC
TRBD2 | TRBJ2-7 | . | TRBV19 | CASSTGLAEEGSYEQYF | TGTGCCAGTAGTACCGGACTAGCGGAAGAGGGATCCTACGAGCAGTACTTC
. | TRBJ2-7 | . | TRBV27 | CASSFGRTYEQYF | TGTGCCAGCAGTTTTGGTAGGACCTACGAGCAGTACTTC
TRBD2 | TRBJ2-7 | . | TRBV10-1 | CASSDSGGSYEQYF | TGCGCCAGCAGTGATAGCGGGGGTTCCTACGAGCAGTACTTC
. | TRBJ2-5 | . | TRBV7-9 | CATSPGGRQETQYF | TGTGCCACCTCCCCGGGCGGCCGCCAAGAGACCCAGTACTTC
. | TRBJ2-1 | many | TRBV14 | CASSQVEGREQFF | TGTGCCAGCAGCCAAGTTGAGGGCAGAGAGCAGTTCTTC
TRBD1 | TRBJ1-1 | . | TRBV27 | CASSFGTETEAFF | TGTGCCAGCAGTTTTGGGACAGAGACTGAAGCTTTCTTT
. | TRBJ2-7 | . | TRBV19 | CASSIGQGYEQYF | TGTGCCAGTAGTATAGGTCAGGGTTACGAGCAGTACTTC
TRBD1 | TRBJ2-1 | . | TRBV7-2 | CASSLETGMYNEQFF | TGTGCCAGCAGCTTAGAGACAGGGATGTACAATGAGCAGTTCTTC
. | TRBJ2-7 | . | TRBV7-9 | CASSNDGTRKPYEQYF | TGTGCCAGCAGCAACGATGGGACAAGGAAACCCTACGAGCAGTACTTC